The sequence of this T cell receptor (beta chain) was determined in a study of technical replicates of blood from several donors. Libraries were prepared by immunoSEQ multiplex PCR; TCRdb keeps only in-frame clonotypes and omits some of them. This sample yields about 82,000 clones, of which 96% are seen a single time; more than 0.35% belongs to the top ten. V was pared by 3 bases and J by 5 bases, with 4 bases of the junction left unmatched. There are 13 residues in the CDR3. The chain is built from TRBV23-1 and TRBJ2-7; 7 nucleotides align to TRBD1. TRBV23-1 has ORF status, its function being uncertain. This receptor was identified in a human donor in good health. The sequencing sample was made of T cells isolated from PBMCs. CDR3 loop: CASSHRDRDEQYF. The CDR3 coding sequence is TGCGCCAGCAGTCACCGTGACAGGGACGAGCAGTACTTC.